The clone carrying this T cell receptor beta chain was detected once. Per the study methods: Amplification with reference gene primers provided the estimates of nucleated cell counts. Data came from immunoSEQ multiplex PCR; TCRdb stores just in-frame clones and leaves some out. D and trimming were read from the DNA, whereas the V and J calls and clone size are those reported in that table. Among 55,000 to 75,000 clones listed, approximately 84% were seen once. The data were obtained in a study of blood T cell repertoires in COVID-19. Study-wide context: COVID-19 samples from acute and convalescent phases originated in the United States, Italy and Spain. Sources were T cells, B-cell-depleted T cells, or PBMCs; the material itself was cDNA or gDNA.

The germline CDR1 and CDR2 sequences are KGHSH and LQKENI. The CDR3 is 14 amino acids. V lost 3 bases, J lost 4 bases, and 10 bases lay in between. The chain is built from TRBV18 and TRBJ1-3; D not resolved. Sequencing input: peripheral blood. The receptor's source is a man of 80 years or more with COVID-19, enrolled during active disease. The CDR3 DNA follows: TGTGCCAGCTCACCTGACCTCGGGGGAAACACCATATATTTT. Translation gives CASSPDLGGNTIYF. Drawing the rest from reference TRBV18 and TRBJ1-3, the complete variable domain is NAGVMQNPRHLVRRRGQEARLRCSPMKGHSHVYWYRQLPEEGLKFMVYLQKENIIDESGMPKERFSAEFPKEGPSILRIQQVVRGDSAAYFCASSPDLGGNTIYFGEGSWLTVV.